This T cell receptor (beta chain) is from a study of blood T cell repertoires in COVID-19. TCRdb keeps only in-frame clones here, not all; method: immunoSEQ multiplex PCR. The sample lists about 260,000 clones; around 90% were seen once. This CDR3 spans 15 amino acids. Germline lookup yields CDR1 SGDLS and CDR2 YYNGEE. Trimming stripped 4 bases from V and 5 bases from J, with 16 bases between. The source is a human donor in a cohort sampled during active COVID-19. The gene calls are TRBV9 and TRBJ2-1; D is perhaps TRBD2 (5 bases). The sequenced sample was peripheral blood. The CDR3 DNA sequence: TGTGCCAGCAGCCCCTGGGATACCGGGAACAATGAGCAGTTCTTC. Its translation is CASSPWDTGNNEQFF.